This T cell receptor beta chain was found in a study of shared clonotypes between healthy human individuals. CDR3 size: 17 residues. The V end was cut by 4 bases, the J end by 3 bases, with 22 bases between. Germline CDR1 is MGHRA and CDR2 is YSYEKL. Libraries were prepared by immunoSEQ multiplex PCR; TCRdb keeps only in-frame clonotypes and omits some of them. The repertoire holds about 490,000 clones, with 79% as singletons. Sequencing used PBMCs. The chain recombines TRBV4-1 with TRBJ2-7, with a possible D match to TRBD2 (6 bases). The sequence derives from a woman aged 40 to 50 in good health. Some clones in this sample may be carry-over from other donors' samples. The CDR3 reads CASSPMTGTPNHYEQYF. The CDR3 coding sequence is TGCGCCAGCAGCCCAATGACCGGGACTCCTAATCACTACGAGCAGTACTTC.